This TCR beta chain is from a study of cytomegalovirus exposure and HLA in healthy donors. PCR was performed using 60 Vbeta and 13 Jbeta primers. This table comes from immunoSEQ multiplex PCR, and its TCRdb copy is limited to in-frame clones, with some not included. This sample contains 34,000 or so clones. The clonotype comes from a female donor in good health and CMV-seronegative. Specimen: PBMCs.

CDR3 region: CASSPPGAYEQYF. CDR3 coding DNA: TGTGCCAGCTCACCACCAGGGGCCTACGAGCAGTACTTC. This chain joins TRBV18 and TRBJ2-7; possible D gene TRBD1, 5 bases. CDR3 length: 13 amino acids. CDR1 and CDR2 from the germline V gene are KGHSH and LQKENI. V lost 0 bases and J lost 2, with 5 bases in between.